This T cell receptor (beta chain) was observed in a study of graft-versus-host responses after intestinal transplantation. Study context: Each recipient received a multivisceral, liver-intestinal, or isolated intestinal graft.

The method was immunoSEQ multiplex PCR; TCRdb's version includes in-frame clones alone and lacks a portion of them. Here the sample spans about 85,000 clones, 75% to 90% being singletons. The V end was cut by 1 base, the J end by 3 bases, with 13 bases between. The germline gives CDR1 LGHNA, CDR2 YNFKEQ. The CDR3 extends over 15 amino acids. Regarding this clone: The target antigen is unknown.

The sample was unstimulated CD8+ T cells sorted from spleen or lymph node cells, taken before intestinal transplant. This chain joins TRBV4-2 and TRBJ2-7; the D is unclear. This receptor was taken from a human donor who received an intestinal transplant. The CDR3 reads CASSQVADGYYEQYF. The CDR3 DNA sequence: TGTGCCAGCAGCCAAGTGGCCGACGGGTACTACGAGCAGTACTTC.